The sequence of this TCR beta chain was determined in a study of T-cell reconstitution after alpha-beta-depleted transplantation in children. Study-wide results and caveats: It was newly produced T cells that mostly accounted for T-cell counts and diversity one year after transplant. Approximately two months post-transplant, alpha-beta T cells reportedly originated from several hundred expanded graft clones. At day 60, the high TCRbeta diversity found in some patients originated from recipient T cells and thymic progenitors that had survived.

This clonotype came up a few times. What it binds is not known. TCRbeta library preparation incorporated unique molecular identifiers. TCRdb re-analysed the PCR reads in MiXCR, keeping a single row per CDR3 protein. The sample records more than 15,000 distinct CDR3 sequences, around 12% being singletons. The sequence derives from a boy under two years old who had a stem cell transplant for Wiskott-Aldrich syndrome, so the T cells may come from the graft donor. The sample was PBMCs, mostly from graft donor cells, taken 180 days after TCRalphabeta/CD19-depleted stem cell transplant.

The CDR3 DNA sequence: TGTGCCAGCAGCCCGCCGACGGGAACGACTGAAGCTTTCTTT. Translated: CASSPPTGTTEAFF. The J gene is TRBJ1-1, the V gene TRBV28; no firm D call. Trimming removed 6 bases from V and 5 bases from J, with 16 bases in between. This CDR3 spans 14 amino acids. Germline CDR1 MDHEN, CDR2 SYDVKM.